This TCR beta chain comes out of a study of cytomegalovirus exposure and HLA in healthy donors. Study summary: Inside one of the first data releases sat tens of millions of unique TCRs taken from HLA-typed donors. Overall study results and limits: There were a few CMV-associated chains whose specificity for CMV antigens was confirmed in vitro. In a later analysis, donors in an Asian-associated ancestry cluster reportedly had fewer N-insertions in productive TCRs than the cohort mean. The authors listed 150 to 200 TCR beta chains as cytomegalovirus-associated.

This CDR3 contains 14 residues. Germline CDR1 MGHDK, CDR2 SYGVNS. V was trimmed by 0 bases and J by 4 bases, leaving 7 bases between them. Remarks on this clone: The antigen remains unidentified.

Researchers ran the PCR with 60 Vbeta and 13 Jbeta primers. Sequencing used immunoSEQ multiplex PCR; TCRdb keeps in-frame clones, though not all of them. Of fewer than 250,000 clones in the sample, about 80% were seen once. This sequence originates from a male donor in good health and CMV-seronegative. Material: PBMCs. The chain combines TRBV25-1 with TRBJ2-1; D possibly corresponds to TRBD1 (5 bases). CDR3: CASSEYRDYNEQFF. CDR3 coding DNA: TGTGCCAGCAGTGAATACAGGGATTACAATGAGCAGTTCTTC. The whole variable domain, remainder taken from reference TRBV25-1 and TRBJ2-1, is EADIYQTPRYLVIGTGKKITLECSQTMGHDKMYWYQQDPGMELHLIHYSYGVNSTEKGDLSSESTVSRIRTEHFPLTLESARPSHTSQYLCASSEYRDYNEQFFGPGTRLTVL.